Detailed here is one TCR beta chain. The antigen is undetermined. TCRdb keeps only in-frame clones here, not all; method: immunoSEQ multiplex PCR. The sample lists tens of thousands of clones; approximately 96% were seen once. This entry comes from a study of regulatory and conventional T cells in RAG deficiency. Points from the study as a whole: In Omenn syndrome, sorted "Tregs" may be peripherally activated cells. Treg unique TCR beta sequences were about 92-fold fewer in Omenn syndrome and CID/AS patients than controls. Patient subsets had shorter CDR3s; Omenn Treg-Tconv overlap exceeded 90%.

The germline gives CDR1 LNHNV, CDR2 YYDKDF (reference sequence). J gave up 11 bases and V 0 bases, and 13 bases lay outside the gene matches. The CDR3 totals 16 residues. Genomic DNA came from blood conventional CD4+ T cells gated CD25-low CD127-high. The sample also formed part of further work on regulatory T cells. That source adds: The primer mix had 52 TRBV and 13 TRBJ primers. Regulatory T cells showed the strongest V-J pair restriction and V/J gene skewing among patient repertoires.

V gene TRBV15 combines with J gene TRBJ2-3, with 8 nucleotides matching TRBD2. The sequenced material came from CD25- CD4+ T cells sorted from blood. This sequence originates from a human donor in good health. CDR3 DNA: TGTGCCACCAGCAGAGAAGCGGGGAAAGCGGGAGTTAAGCAGTATTTT. This codes for CATSREAGKAGVKQYF.